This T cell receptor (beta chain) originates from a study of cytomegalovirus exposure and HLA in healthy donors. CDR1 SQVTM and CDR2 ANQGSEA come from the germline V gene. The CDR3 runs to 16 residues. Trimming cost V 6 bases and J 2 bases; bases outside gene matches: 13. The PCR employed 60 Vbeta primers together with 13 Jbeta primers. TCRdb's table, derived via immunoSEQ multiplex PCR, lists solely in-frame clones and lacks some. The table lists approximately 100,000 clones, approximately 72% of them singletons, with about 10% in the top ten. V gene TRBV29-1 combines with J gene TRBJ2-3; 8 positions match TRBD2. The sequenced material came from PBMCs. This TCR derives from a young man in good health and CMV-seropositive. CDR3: CSVTTLPGGNTDTQYF. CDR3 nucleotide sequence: TGCAGCGTCACTACTTTGCCGGGGGGGAACACAGATACGCAGTATTTT.